This T cell receptor (beta chain) was sequenced during a study of cytomegalovirus exposure and HLA in healthy donors. Findings and caveats of the study: Several V segments, TRBV6-2 and TRBV6-3 among them, could not be told apart and were dropped.

A few counts support this clone. Its target is not known. The PCR was carried out with 60 Vbeta primers and 13 Jbeta primers. Produced via immunoSEQ multiplex PCR; TCRdb's table is partial and in-frame only. The sample includes about 130,000 clones, approximately 74% seen only once; the top ten take roughly 7%. The germline V gene encodes CDR1 ENHRY and CDR2 SYGVKD. J lost 2 bases, V lost 8 bases, and 8 bases had no gene match. This CDR3 contains 15 residues. This sequence joins TRBV10-3 and TRBJ2-3; 9 positions agree with TRBD2. This clonotype originated in a male donor in good health and CMV-seronegative. The specimen was PBMCs. CDR3 region: CAIGAGGLATDTQYF. In DNA form, the CDR3 reads TGTGCCATCGGAGCGGGGGGATTGGCCACAGATACGCAGTATTTT.